The entry below describes one T cell receptor (beta chain). What it binds is unknown. This specimen comes from a study of cytomegalovirus exposure and HLA in healthy donors. General observations from the study: Whilst most TCR sequences proved rare, a subset of public TCRs occurred across many donors.

In the PCR, 60 Vbeta and 13 Jbeta primers were used. Clones were sequenced by immunoSEQ multiplex PCR, and TCRdb holds only the in-frame ones, with some missing. The table has 150,000 to 250,000 clones, approximately 80% seen once; the top ten hold around 0.1%. This CDR3 is built from 14 residues. Trimming took 4 bases from V and 2 from J, leaving 12 bases between them. Germline CDR1 and CDR2: MNHNS and SASEGT. The sequenced sample consisted of PBMCs. The gene calls are TRBV6-1 and TRBJ2-7; maybe TRBD2 (6 bases). This clonotype was obtained from a boy between 2 and 10 years old in good health and CMV-seronegative. The CDR3, as DNA: TGTGCCAGCAGTGTGGCGGGGAGAGCCTACGAGCAGTACTTC. This sequence encodes CASSVAGRAYEQYF.